The clone carrying this T cell receptor beta chain occurred once. Data came from immunoSEQ multiplex PCR; TCRdb stores just in-frame clones and leaves some out. The sample carries roughly 2 million clones, approximately 94% recorded once. This entry is derived from a study of shared clonotypes between healthy human individuals. Study in general: The donors, two women and three men, were aged 18 to 49.

CD45RO-negative, CCR7-positively selected cells formed the naive CD8 fraction, excluding terminally differentiated effector memory CD45RA+ cells. The TCR sequence derives from a man between 18 and 35 years old in good health. Sequences were obtained from naive CD8+ T cells sorted from blood.

CDR3 DNA: TGCGCCAGCATGTCCATAAATGAGCAGTTCTTC. This encodes CASMSINEQFF. The chain couples TRBV5-1 to TRBJ2-1; D is undetermined. Trimming pared 6 bases from V and 7 bases from J, leaving 8 bases between. From germline, CDR1 is SGHRS and CDR2 YFSETQ. This CDR3 spans 11 amino acids.